The TCR beta chain under discussion was sequenced for a study of cytomegalovirus exposure and HLA in healthy donors. A multiplex PCR was run with 60 Vbeta primers and 13 Jbeta primers. The assay was immunoSEQ multiplex PCR, and TCRdb's table has in-frame clones only and misses some. The sample lists under 130,000 clones, around three quarters occurring once. On this clone itself: Its specificity is unknown.

Whole-study results and caveats: Some TCR beta chains (roughly 150 of them) were listed as cytomegalovirus-associated. TCR sequences were mostly rare, though some public TCRs occurred in many donors. Per published reports, the classifier diagnosed cytomegalovirus status with high specificity and sensitivity. There were reportedly fewer N-insertions in an Asian-associated ancestry cluster than the approximately 630-donor mean, in a later analysis.

Trimming removed 5 bases from V and 0 bases from J; junction bases left unmatched: 6. CDR3 length: 16 residues. CDR1 SEHNR and CDR2 FQNEAQ come from the germline V gene (reference sequence). This TCR derives from a man between 50 and 59 years old in good health and CMV-seropositive. The source material was PBMCs. V gene TRBV7-9 combines with J gene TRBJ2-7; 11 nucleotides match TRBD1. In nucleotides, the CDR3 is TGTGCCAGCAGCCCCGTCGGGACAGGGGGCTCCTACGAGCAGTACTTC. Its translation is CASSPVGTGGSYEQYF.